Listed here are 30 T cell receptor beta chains from one sample, sequenced in a study of blood T cell repertoires in COVID-19. Some clones are missing from TCRdb's copy, which holds only in-frame ones; the method was immunoSEQ multiplex PCR. The profile covers roughly 120,000 clones, with about 89% appearing a single time and approximately 4.7% taken by the ten largest. Sequencing used peripheral blood. These receptors were taken from a middle-aged man with acute or convalescent COVID-19.

This clone was observed a single time. The genes are TRBV5-4 and TRBJ2-5, with TRBD1 matching over 9 bases. The germline CDR1 and CDR2 sequences are SGHNT and YYREEE (reference sequence). V trimming: 1 base; J trimming: 1 base; junction bases outside the gene matches: 2. The CDR3 sequence is 15 residues long. CDR3 coding DNA: TGTGCCAGCAGCTTGACGACAGGGGGCCAAGAGACCCAGTACTTC. Protein: CASSLTTGGQETQYF.

The gene calls are TRBV7-8 and TRBJ1-1; no clear D gene. Germline assignment: CDR1 SGHVS and CDR2 FQNEAQ. Trimming took 5 bases from V and 4 from J, leaving 17 bases between them. This CDR3 region has 15 residues. As DNA, the CDR3 is TGTGCCAGCAGCACCCGACTGGCGGGGAGCACTGAAGCTTTCTTT. It yields the protein CASSTRLAGSTEAFF.

This clone was recorded once. The chain employs TRBV25-1 and TRBJ1-1; 12 nucleotides align to TRBD1. Trimming cost V 2 bases and J 4 bases; bases outside gene matches: 11. CDR3 length: 18 amino acids. The germline V gene encodes CDR1 MGHDK and CDR2 SYGVNS. The CDR3 region has the DNA TGTGCCAGCAGTGAAGGCTGGGGACAGGGGGCTAGTGGCACTGAAGCTTTCTTT. It yields the protein CASSEGWGQGASGTEAFF.

The chain links TRBV27 to TRBJ1-2; 9 nucleotides align to TRBD1. J was trimmed by 8 bases and V by 5 bases; bases with no gene match: 12. The CDR3 is 15 residues long. Germline V gives CDR1 MNHEY, CDR2 SMNVEV (reference sequence). CDR3 protein: CASSPPGTGFGGYTF. In DNA, the CDR3 is TGTGCCAGCAGTCCTCCCGGGACAGGGTTTGGGGGCTACACCTTC.

This chain uses TRBV2 with TRBJ1-3, with D maybe TRBD1 (6 bases). V lost 6 bases and J 2 bases, leaving 11 bases between the germline ends. Per the germline V gene, CDR1 is SNHLY and CDR2 is FYNNEI. This CDR3 has 14 residues. In DNA form, the CDR3 reads TGTGCCAGCAGGGGGGACATTCCTGGAAACACCATATATTTT. Protein: CASRGDIPGNTIYF.

This clone was observed a single time. This rearrangement joins TRBV4-1 to TRBJ1-6, with D possibly being TRBD1 (5 bases). CDR3 size: 14 residues. Trimming cost V 2 bases and J 8 bases, with 10 bases left between them. The germline gives CDR1 MGHRA, CDR2 YSYEKL. This chain's CDR3 is CASSQSDNYSPLHF. The CDR3 DNA is TGCGCCAGCAGCCAATCGGACAATTATTCACCCCTCCACTTT.

The table lists this clone with a few counts. V is TRBV11-2 and J is TRBJ2-1; no definite D call. Trimming removed 3 bases from V and 8 bases from J, with 5 bases in between. This CDR3 has 11 residues. Germline CDR1 reads SGHAT; CDR2 reads FQNNGV. The chain's CDR3 is CASSFFYEQFF. CDR3 DNA: TGTGCCAGCAGCTTTTTCTATGAGCAGTTCTTC. Full variable domain (remainder filled in from reference TRBV11-2 and TRBJ2-1): EAGVAQSPRYKIIEKRQSVAFWCNPISGHATLYWYQQILGQGPKLLIQFQNNGVVDDSQLPKDRFSAERLKGVDSTLKIQPAKLEDSAVYLCASSFFYEQFFGPGTRLTVL.

The genes are TRBV30 and TRBJ2-3; the match to TRBD2 covers 8 bases. Germline V gives CDR1 GTSNPN, CDR2 SVGIG (reference sequence). The V and J ends lost 2 bases and 5 bases, in that order; junction bases with no gene match: 3. The CDR3 loop spans 13 amino acids. CDR3 loop: CAWSTGGGDTQYF. The CDR3 nucleotides are TGTGCCTGGAGTACGGGAGGGGGAGATACGCAGTATTTT.

This sequence joins TRBV9 and TRBJ2-1; 8 nucleotides align to TRBD1. CDR1 is SGDLS, CDR2 YYNGEE, per germline. This CDR3 is built from 15 residues. Trimming at V came to 0 bases and at J to 6 bases, leaving 5 bases not matched to a gene. The CDR3 DNA follows: TGTGCCAGCAGCGTAGGGGGACAGGCCCTCAATGAGCAGTTCTTC. Translation gives CASSVGGQALNEQFF.

J is TRBJ2-7 and V is TRBV5-1; perhaps TRBD1 as D (5 bases). V was shortened by 3 bases and J by 3 bases, with 13 bases between the two germline ends. Germline lookup yields CDR1 SGHRS and CDR2 YFSETQ. The CDR3 has 14 amino acids. The CDR3 region is CASSSTGSNYEQYF. The CDR3 nucleotides are TGCGCCAGCAGCTCTACAGGTTCGAACTACGAGCAGTACTTC.

V usage is TRBV5-6 and J usage is TRBJ2-5; perhaps TRBD1 as D (6 bases). The germline CDR1 and CDR2 sequences are SGHDT and YYEEEE. The CDR3 runs 17 residues. Trimming pared 0 bases from V and 5 bases from J, leaving 20 bases between. CDR3 sequence reads: CASSLAQGTPPGETQYF. CDR3 coding DNA: TGTGCCAGCAGCTTGGCCCAGGGGACCCCACCAGGGGAGACCCAGTACTTC.

The genes are TRBV5-1 and TRBJ2-7, with TRBD2 matching over 9 bases. The ends lost 4 bases at V and 0 bases at J; junction bases unmatched: 5. The CDR3 contains 15 residues. From germline, CDR1 is SGHRS and CDR2 YFSETQ. The chain's CDR3 is CASSPLAGVSYEQYF. The CDR3 DNA is TGCGCCAGCAGCCCTTTAGCGGGAGTCTCCTACGAGCAGTACTTC. The whole variable domain, filled in from reference TRBV5-1 and TRBJ2-7, reads KAGVTQTPRYLIKTRGQQVTLSCSPISGHRSVSWYQQTPGQGLQFLFEYFSETQRNKGNFPGRFSGRQFSNSRSEMNVSTLELGDSALYLCASSPLAGVSYEQYFGPGTRLTVT.

The chain couples TRBV11-2 to TRBJ2-7, with a possible D match to TRBD2 (6 bases). There are 15 residues in the CDR3. Germline V CDR1 and CDR2: SGHAT, FQNNGV. The V end was cut by 7 bases, the J end by 0 bases, with 16 bases between. CDR3 protein: CASTVHSGSSYEQYF. In DNA form, the CDR3 reads TGTGCCAGCACTGTACATAGCGGAAGCTCCTACGAGCAGTACTTC.

The chain recombines TRBV29-1 with TRBJ2-1; 8 positions match TRBD2. In germline, CDR1 is SQVTM, CDR2 ANQGSEA. V shed 6 bases, J shed 3 bases, and the junction held 4 bases outside the gene matches. This CDR3 region has 13 residues. The CDR3 loop is CSVTSGDYNEQFF. The CDR3, as DNA: TGCAGCGTCACTAGCGGAGACTACAATGAGCAGTTCTTC.

The V and J genes are TRBV18 and TRBJ1-2, with D hard to call. The germline V gene encodes CDR1 KGHSH and CDR2 LQKENI. The CDR3 length is 14 residues. Trimming left V 2 bases short and J 4 bases short, with 11 bases between. CDR3 sequence (DNA): TGTGCCAGCTCACCAGCTACGGGGAGCTATGGCTACACCTTC. Translating it yields CASSPATGSYGYTF.

J is TRBJ2-7 and V is TRBV7-8; unclear D gene. The ends were cut back, 0 bases at V and 4 bases at J, with 13 bases in the middle. The germline CDR1 and CDR2 sequences are SGHVS and FQNEAQ. CDR3 length equals 15 residues. The CDR3 nucleotides read TGTGCCAGCAGCTTAGCACCGGGTTCGGGTTACGAGCAGTACTTC. Translating gives CASSLAPGSGYEQYF.

The chain recombines TRBV5-6 with TRBJ1-6; TRBD1 might be the D (5 bases). The V and J ends lost 4 bases and 3 bases respectively, with 14 bases between them. This CDR3 has 16 residues. The germline gives CDR1 SGHDT, CDR2 YYEEEE. This chain's CDR3 is CASSQDTRGYNSPLHF. Here the CDR3 DNA reads TGTGCCAGCAGCCAGGACACCCGTGGCTATAATTCACCCCTCCACTTT. The whole variable domain, filled in from reference TRBV5-6 and TRBJ1-6, reads DAGVTQSPTHLIKTRGQQVTLRCSPKSGHDTVSWYQQALGQGPQFIFQYYEEEERQRGNFPDRFSGHQFPNYSSELNVNALLLGDSALYLCASSQDTRGYNSPLHFGNGTRLTVT.

The genes are TRBV5-6 and TRBJ2-3, with 8 bases that match TRBD2. The CDR3 has 16 residues. Germline CDR1 reads SGHDT; CDR2 reads YYEEEE. V was pared by 0 bases and J by 5 bases, with 8 bases of the junction left unmatched. CDR3 DNA sequence: TGTGCCAGCAGCTTGGTTGCGGGGGGCCAGGGAGATACGCAGTATTTT. Translated: CASSLVAGGQGDTQYF.

The V gene is TRBV2, the J gene TRBJ2-1; 9 bases line up with TRBD1. CDR1 and CDR2 from the germline V gene are SNHLY and FYNNEI. The CDR3 is 18 residues long. The junction had 9 bases not matched to a gene; V was cut back by 3 bases and J by 0 bases. The CDR3 DNA is TGTGCCAGCAGTGATAGGGGACAGGGCGGGCTCTCCTACAATGAGCAGTTCTTC. Translated, it gives CASSDRGQGGLSYNEQFF. Using reference TRBV2 and TRBJ2-1 for the parts outside the CDR3, the full variable domain is EPEVTQTPSHQVTQMGQEVILRCVPISNHLYFYWYRQILGQKVEFLVSFYNNEISEKSEIFDDQFSVERPDGSNFTLKIRSTKLEDSAMYFCASSDRGQGGLSYNEQFFGPGTRLTVL.

This clone has more than one count but fewer than ten. The CDR3 nucleotides are TGTGCCAGCAGCTTAGTCGGTGAACCTAGCAATCAGCCCCAGCATTTT. Translated: CASSLVGEPSNQPQHF. The rearrangement uses TRBV7-2 and TRBJ1-5; unclear D gene. The germline V and J ends were trimmed by 1 base and 0 bases, with 10 bases remaining between them. The CDR3 totals 16 residues. Germline assignment: CDR1 SGHTA and CDR2 FQGNSA.

This clone was picked up one time. The V and J genes are TRBV30 and TRBJ1-2, with D possibly being TRBD1 (6 bases). The CDR3 sequence is 15 residues long. V dropped 1 base and J dropped 0 bases, with 12 bases sitting between them. Germline CDR1 and CDR2: GTSNPN and SVGIG (reference sequence). CDR3 bases: TGTGCCTGGAGTGCGGACAGCCCAGCTAACTATGGCTACACCTTC. Protein: CAWSADSPANYGYTF.

The chain combines TRBV10-2 with TRBJ2-5, with D unresolved. CDR1 is WSHSY and CDR2 is SAAADI in the germline V gene. V was trimmed by 3 bases and J by 4 bases, leaving 9 bases between them. This CDR3 is built from 13 residues. CDR3: CASSDGNAETQYF. CDR3 nucleotide sequence: TGCGCCAGCAGTGACGGTAATGCAGAGACCCAGTACTTC.

The chain has TRBV7-6 and TRBJ2-7; 10 positions match TRBD2. The CDR3 loop spans 17 amino acids. Germline CDR1 and CDR2: SGHVS and FNYEAQ. V was pared by 1 base and J by 7 bases, with 13 bases of the junction left unmatched. In nucleotides, the CDR3 is TGTGCCAGCAGCTTAGGGGGTACTAGCGGGGAAGTGCGGGAGCAGTACTTC. It translates to CASSLGGTSGEVREQYF.

This chain uses TRBV3-1 (or the pseudogene TRBV3-2) with TRBJ2-7, with 13 nucleotides matching TRBD2. V dropped 4 bases and J dropped 3; count of bases not matched to a gene: 3. The germline gives CDR1 LGHDT, CDR2 YNNKEL (reference sequence). The CDR3 has 15 residues. The CDR3 DNA sequence: TGTGCCAGCAGCCCAAGGACTAGCGGGGGCTACGAGCAGTACTTC. This sequence encodes CASSPRTSGGYEQYF.

V is TRBV29-1 and J is TRBJ1-2; D is unresolved. Germline CDR1 and CDR2: SQVTM and ANQGSEA. The V and J ends lost 3 bases and 4 bases respectively, with 12 bases between them. This CDR3 has 13 residues. The CDR3 is CSVEEADLYGYTF. The CDR3 DNA follows: TGCAGCGTTGAGGAGGCGGATCTCTATGGCTACACCTTC.

This chain connects TRBV6-6 to TRBJ2-1; TRBD2 agrees at 9 bases. This CDR3 has 15 residues. Germline CDR1 reads MNHNY; CDR2 reads SVGAGI (reference sequence). Germline trimming cut 6 bases from V and 6 bases from J; bases unmatched to any gene: 9. The DNA for the CDR3 is TGTGCCAGCAGCGATAGCGGGAGAATGGGCAATGAGCAGTTCTTC. Residues: CASSDSGRMGNEQFF.

The chain joins TRBV7-2 to TRBJ1-2, with D unclear. The CDR3 spans 12 residues. Trimming took off 5 bases at V and 8 bases at J, with 12 bases between the two ends. Germline values: CDR1 SGHTA, CDR2 FQGNSA. The CDR3 here is CASSPDLGGYTF. In DNA form, the CDR3 reads TGTGCCAGCAGCCCGGACTTGGGGGGCTACACCTTC.

This clone was counted once. The chain couples TRBV6-6 to TRBJ2-5; weak D call: TRBD2 (6 bases). CDR1 is MNHNY, CDR2 SVGAGI, per germline (reference sequence). V gave up 2 bases and J gave up 5 bases, with 9 bases separating them. The length of the CDR3 is 13 residues. In nucleotides, the CDR3 is TGTGCCAGCAGTTACGGGAGCGGGGAGACCCAGTACTTC. Amino acids: CASSYGSGETQYF.

This clone was picked up one time. The chain couples TRBV3-1 (or the pseudogene TRBV3-2) to TRBJ1-2, with D possibly matching TRBD1 (5 bases). CDR1 is LGHDT and CDR2 is YNNKEL in the germline V gene (reference sequence). This CDR3 is built from 14 residues. Trimming stripped 4 bases from V and 8 bases from J, with 17 bases between. Written as DNA, the CDR3 is TGTGCCAGCAGCCCCCTGGAGGGGTTTGGCGGCTACACCTTC. It specifies CASSPLEGFGGYTF.

This chain uses TRBV5-1 with TRBJ2-3; D not resolved. Germline V lookup: CDR1 SGHRS, CDR2 YFSETQ. V was trimmed by 0 bases and J by 5 bases, leaving 4 bases between them. The CDR3 is 12 residues long. CDR3 DNA sequence: TGCGCCAGCAGCTTGGCCGGAGATACGCAGTATTTT. Its translation is CASSLAGDTQYF.